The 25 T cell receptor beta chains below all came from one sample that was sequenced in a study of cytomegalovirus exposure and HLA in healthy donors. PCR was performed using 60 Vbeta and 13 Jbeta primers. Assay used: immunoSEQ multiplex PCR; TCRdb lists only in-frame clones, some missing. Of approximately 200,000 clones in the sample, 85% are singletons; the top ten hold 1.3%. The sequenced sample consisted of PBMCs. The receptors shown here come from a human donor in good health.

The CDR3 sequence is CASSQGGRQSHEQFF. In DNA, the CDR3 is TGTGCCAGCAGCCAAGGGGGGCGGCAATCCCATGAGCAGTTCTTC. The gene calls are TRBV4-2 and TRBJ2-1; D possibly corresponds to TRBD1 (6 bases). The CDR3 consists of 15 residues. Trimming pared 1 base from V and 8 bases from J, leaving 15 bases between. Per germline, CDR1 LGHNA and CDR2 YNFKEQ.

This chain links TRBV5-1 with TRBJ2-2, with 9 bases that match TRBD1. The germline CDR1 and CDR2 sequences are SGHRS and YFSETQ. The length of the CDR3 is 15 residues. J lost 5 bases, V lost 2 bases, and 4 bases had no gene match. This chain's CDR3 is CASSFRTGETGELFF. The DNA for the CDR3 is TGCGCCAGCAGCTTCAGGACAGGGGAAACCGGGGAGCTGTTTTTT.

This clone occurred once. In nucleotides, the CDR3 is TGTGCCAGCAGCCCTGGACTGGCGTACACCGGGGAGCTGTTTTTT. Protein sequence: CASSPGLAYTGELFF. This chain links TRBV5-6 with TRBJ2-2; D might be TRBD2 (5 bases). Trimming removed 4 bases from V and 3 bases from J, with 13 bases in between. The CDR3 is 15 amino acids. Germline CDR1 and CDR2: SGHDT and YYEEEE. Complete variable domain (other parts from reference TRBV5-6 and TRBJ2-2): DAGVTQSPTHLIKTRGQQVTLRCSPKSGHDTVSWYQQALGQGPQFIFQYYEEEERQRGNFPDRFSGHQFPNYSSELNVNALLLGDSALYLCASSPGLAYTGELFFGEGSRLTVL.

The V gene is TRBV5-4, the J gene TRBJ2-2; 7 nucleotides align to TRBD2. V was pared by 2 bases and J by 0 bases, with 4 bases of the junction left unmatched. CDR1 is SGHNT and CDR2 is YYREEE in the germline V gene (reference sequence). The CDR3 consists of 16 residues. CDR3 loop: CASSFSGLANTGELFF. The CDR3 DNA is TGTGCCAGCAGCTTTTCAGGACTAGCGAACACCGGGGAGCTGTTTTTT. Full variable domain (remainder filled in from reference TRBV5-4 and TRBJ2-2): ETGVTQSPTHLIKTRGQQVTLRCSSQSGHNTVSWYQQALGQGPQFIFQYYREEENGRGNFPPRFSGLQFPNYSSELNVNALELDDSALYLCASSFSGLANTGELFFGEGSRLTVL.

The CDR3 sequence: CASSLRQGVAEAFF. For the CDR3, the DNA is TGTGCCAGCAGCTTGAGACAGGGGGTCGCTGAAGCTTTCTTT. The rearrangement uses TRBV5-6 and TRBJ1-1; 9 bases match TRBD1. Per the germline V gene, CDR1 is SGHDT and CDR2 is YYEEEE. The V and J ends lost 1 base and 6 bases, in that order; junction bases with no gene match: 4. This CDR3 is built from 14 residues.

Turning to this clone: A read error is possible here, since a much larger clone lies one base away. J is TRBJ2-5 and V is TRBV5-6; possibly TRBD2 for D (5 bases). The DNA end lines up better with TRBJ2-7; the J call may be wrong. CDR1 and CDR2 (germline): SGHDT, YYEEEE. There are 15 residues in the CDR3. The chain's CDR3 is CASSFGEGKSYEQYF. Here the CDR3 DNA reads TGCGCCAGCAGCTTCGGCGAGGGCAAGTCCTACGAGCAGTACTTC.

The CDR3 loop is CASSLFTDYGYTF. For the CDR3, the DNA is TGTGCCAGCAGCTTGTTTACAGATTATGGCTACACCTTC. The chain couples TRBV5-8 to TRBJ1-2, with no clear D. Germline values: CDR1 SGHTS, CDR2 YDEGEE. This CDR3 comprises 13 residues. V gave up 1 base and J gave up 5 bases, with 9 bases separating them.

As DNA, the CDR3 is TGTGCCAGCAGCTTTAGCGGGAGAGGAGGGGCCGGGGAGCTGTTTTTT. Amino acids: CASSFSGRGGAGELFF. The chain couples TRBV7-2 to TRBJ2-2; 9 nucleotides agree with TRBD2. CDR3 length: 16 residues. Germline assignment: CDR1 SGHTA and CDR2 FQGNSA. The V segment lost 3 bases and the J segment 6 bases; nucleotides outside the gene matches: 8.

This clone was picked up a small number of times. This chain links TRBV7-9 with TRBJ2-7; D possibly corresponds to TRBD2 (6 bases). Germline V gene lookup returns CDR1 SEHNR and CDR2 FQNEAQ (reference sequence). With 0 bases removed from V and 5 bases from J, the gap between germline ends came to 11 bases. The CDR3 is 14 residues long. The CDR3 DNA reads TGTGCCAGCAGCTTAGCGGGCGGAGGGGACGAGCAGTACTTC. Its protein product is CASSLAGGGDEQYF.

The rearrangement links TRBV27 to TRBJ2-3; TRBD2 aligns across 10 bases. Germline V gene data show CDR1 as MNHEY and CDR2 as SMNVEV (reference sequence). V lost 5 bases to trimming and J lost 0 bases; unmatched junction nucleotides: 29. This CDR3 spans 24 amino acids. The CDR3: CASSRRFQIGLGASGRSSTDTQYF. The DNA for the CDR3 is TGTGCCAGCAGTAGAAGGTTCCAAATAGGCTTAGGGGCTAGCGGGAGAAGTAGCACAGATACGCAGTATTTT.

This chain's CDR3 is CASSSGGSYEQYF. CDR3 nucleotides: TGTGCCAGCAGTTCCGGCGGGAGTTACGAGCAGTACTTC. V is TRBV6-5 and J is TRBJ2-5, with 7 bases lining up with TRBD2. The J call may be incorrect, as the DNA end agrees better with TRBJ2-7. Germline V gives CDR1 MNHEY, CDR2 SVGAGI. CDR3 length equals 13 residues.

The chain uses TRBV25-1 and TRBJ2-5; 7 nucleotides match TRBD1. The germline CDR1 and CDR2 sequences are MGHDK and SYGVNS. V dropped 7 bases and J dropped 2; count of bases not matched to a gene: 10. The CDR3 runs 15 residues. The CDR3 sequence is CASTEDRVGQETQYF. CDR3 sequence (DNA): TGTGCCAGCACCGAAGACAGGGTGGGGCAAGAGACCCAGTACTTC. The full variable domain, with the rest looked up from reference TRBV25-1 and TRBJ2-5, is EADIYQTPRYLVIGTGKKITLECSQTMGHDKMYWYQQDPGMELHLIHYSYGVNSTEKGDLSSESTVSRIRTEHFPLTLESARPSHTSQYLCASTEDRVGQETQYFGPGTRLLVL.

The V and J genes are TRBV7-2 and TRBJ1-1; 8 positions agree with TRBD1. Germline V gives CDR1 SGHTA, CDR2 FQGNSA. The CDR3 is 14 residues long. V trimming: 6 bases; J trimming: 5 bases; junction bases outside the gene matches: 8. The CDR3 protein is CASSQQGGVTEAFF. CDR3 nucleotides: TGTGCCAGCAGTCAACAGGGGGGAGTTACTGAAGCTTTCTTT.

This chain uses TRBV28 with TRBJ1-1; D is unresolved. This CDR3 has 14 residues. The germline gives CDR1 MDHEN, CDR2 SYDVKM. The V gene lost 8 bases and the J gene lost 4 bases, with 17 bases spanning the gap. The CDR3 here is CASCFRGHVTEAFF. The CDR3 nucleotides are TGTGCCAGCTGCTTTAGAGGCCACGTCACTGAAGCTTTCTTT.

This clone was detected only once. The chain joins TRBV28 to TRBJ2-7; TRBD1 aligns across 8 bases. In germline, CDR1 is MDHEN, CDR2 SYDVKM. With V trimmed by 5 bases and J by 6 bases, 9 bases remained unmatched. CDR3 length: 14 amino acids. CDR3 nucleotide sequence: TGTGCCAGCAGTCCGTTGCCAGGGGGCACCGAGCAGTACTTC. This gives the protein CASSPLPGGTEQYF.

This rearrangement joins TRBV30 to TRBJ2-5, with D perhaps TRBD2 (6 bases). CDR3 length: 11 amino acids. V lost 3 bases and J 7 bases, leaving 9 bases between the germline ends. CDR1 GTSNPN and CDR2 SVGIG come from the germline V gene (reference sequence). CDR3 amino acids: CAWSVGGTQYF. In nucleotides, the CDR3 is TGTGCCTGGAGCGTGGGGGGGACCCAGTACTTC.

This chain links TRBV6-5 with TRBJ1-1, with D maybe TRBD1 (5 bases). V was shortened by 5 bases and J by 8 bases, with 15 bases between the two germline ends. Germline values: CDR1 MNHEY, CDR2 SVGAGI. The CDR3 is 13 residues long. CDR3 protein: CASSPNNRPEAFF. CDR3 DNA sequence: TGTGCCAGCAGTCCTAATAACAGGCCCGAAGCTTTCTTT.

The V and J genes are TRBV6-6 and TRBJ1-2; D not resolved. Germline CDR1 and CDR2: MNHNY and SVGAGI (reference sequence). The CDR3 extends over 13 amino acids. Trimming took 2 bases from V and 2 from J, leaving 6 bases between them. Here the CDR3 reads CASSYGPNYGYTF. CDR3 sequence (DNA): TGTGCCAGCAGTTACGGGCCAAACTATGGCTACACCTTC.

The rearrangement links TRBV18 to TRBJ2-7; 12 positions agree with TRBD1. CDR1 KGHSH and CDR2 LQKENI come from the germline V gene. Trimming took 5 bases from V and 9 from J; bases not matched to a gene: 8. This CDR3 is built from 14 residues. The CDR3 nucleotides read TGTGCCAGCTCATTCGGGACAGGGGGCGAAGGGCAGTACTTC. It codes for CASSFGTGGEGQYF.

The chain is built from TRBV29-1 and TRBJ1-2; D is unclear. CDR3 length: 13 residues. From germline, CDR1 is SQVTM and CDR2 ANQGSEA. V lost 5 bases to trimming and J lost 1 base, with 11 bases between them. Here the CDR3 reads CSVIVTNNYGYTF. The DNA of the CDR3 is TGCAGCGTTATTGTGACAAATAACTATGGCTACACCTTC.

The rearrangement joins TRBV4-2 to TRBJ2-6; D gene unclear. V was clipped by 2 bases and J by 4 bases, with 12 bases between them. The germline V gene encodes CDR1 LGHNA and CDR2 YNFKEQ. CDR3 length: 16 amino acids. This chain's CDR3 is CASSQTAATGANVLTF. CDR3 bases: TGTGCCAGCAGCCAAACAGCCGCCACGGGGGCCAACGTCCTGACTTTC.

The chain carries TRBV7-2 and TRBJ1-4, with a tentative D call TRBD1 (5 bases). Trimming shortened V by 1 base and J by 8 bases, and 14 bases separated the two germline ends. The germline CDR1 and CDR2 sequences are SGHTA and FQGNSA. The CDR3 is 15 amino acids. The CDR3 here is CASSLVGGAGEKLFF. The DNA of the CDR3 is TGTGCCAGCAGCTTAGTAGGAGGGGCCGGGGAAAAACTGTTTTTT.

The V gene is TRBV19, the J gene TRBJ2-5; D perhaps matches TRBD1 (5 bases). Germline loops: CDR1 LNHDA, CDR2 SQIVND (reference sequence). V shed 3 bases and J shed 5 bases, with 16 bases lying between them. The CDR3 is 15 amino acids. This chain's CDR3 is CASSMGPRVPETQYF. CDR3 sequence (DNA): TGTGCCAGTAGTATGGGCCCCAGGGTCCCGGAGACCCAGTACTTC. The full variable domain, rest sourced from reference TRBV19 and TRBJ2-5, is DGGITQSPKYLFRKEGQNVTLSCEQNLNHDAMYWYRQDPGQGLRLIYYSQIVNDFQKGDIAEGYSVSREKKESFPLTVTSAQKNPTAFYLCASSMGPRVPETQYFGPGTRLLVL.

The J gene is TRBJ2-3, the V gene TRBV7-8; D ambiguous. The CDR3 is 12 residues long. V lost 5 bases to trimming and J lost 4 bases, with 7 bases between them. Germline assignment: CDR1 SGHVS and CDR2 FQNEAQ. This CDR3 reads CASSLAADTQYF. Written as DNA, the CDR3 is TGTGCCAGCAGCCTCGCGGCAGATACGCAGTATTTT.

The chain couples TRBV11-2 to TRBJ1-5; D gene ambiguous. The CDR3 has 16 residues. The V and J ends lost 1 base and 1 base respectively, with 11 bases between them. Germline loops: CDR1 SGHAT, CDR2 FQNNGV. The CDR3 region is CASSLGGELSNQPQHF. Here the CDR3 DNA reads TGTGCCAGCAGCTTAGGCGGGGAACTAAGCAATCAGCCCCAGCATTTT.